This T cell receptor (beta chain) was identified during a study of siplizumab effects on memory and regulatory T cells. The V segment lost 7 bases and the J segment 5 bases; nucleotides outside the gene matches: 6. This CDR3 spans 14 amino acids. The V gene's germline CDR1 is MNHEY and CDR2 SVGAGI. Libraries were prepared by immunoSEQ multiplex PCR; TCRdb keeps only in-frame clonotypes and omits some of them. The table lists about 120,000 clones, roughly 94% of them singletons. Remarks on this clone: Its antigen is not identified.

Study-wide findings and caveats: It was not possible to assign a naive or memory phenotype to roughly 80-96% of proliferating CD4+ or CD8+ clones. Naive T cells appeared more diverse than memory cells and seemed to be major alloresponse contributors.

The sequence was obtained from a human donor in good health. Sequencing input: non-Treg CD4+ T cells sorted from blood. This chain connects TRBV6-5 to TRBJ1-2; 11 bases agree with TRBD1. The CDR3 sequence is CASTGTGGYYGYTF. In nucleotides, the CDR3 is TGTGCCAGCACCGGGACAGGGGGATATTATGGCTACACCTTC.